The clone carrying this T cell receptor beta chain was observed a handful of times. The target antigen is unknown. Indicated treatment: oral pan-JAK inhibitor, 5-10 mg twice daily. The study team obtained lesional scalp punch biopsies and peripheral blood from alopecia areata patients. The entry originates in a study of CD8+ T cells in alopecia areata. Overall study findings and caveats: Clonality in the scalp and expanded CD8+ clones ranked among the top 100 were significantly decreased by tofacitinib. Numerous expanded lesional clones remained in scalp and blood during tofacitinib.

TCR sequencing used cDNA made by reverse transcription of extracted RNA. Profiled with immunoSEQ multiplex PCR; TCRdb holds only in-frame clones, not every one. The sample carries tens of thousands of clones, about 45% recorded once. V lost 5 bases to trimming and J lost 4 bases, with 11 bases between them. The CDR3 spans 14 residues. CDR1 is SEHNR, CDR2 FQNEAQ, per germline (reference sequence). The V and J genes are TRBV7-9 and TRBJ2-2, with a tentative D call TRBD1 (5 bases). This clonotype originated in a human donor with alopecia areata. Sequenced here: CD8+ T cells sorted from blood, sampled at roughly week 36, from a patient treated with tofacitinib. CDR3 amino acids: CASSLGQGTGELFF. DNA of the CDR3: TGTGCCAGCAGCCTCGGACAAGGCACCGGGGAGCTGTTTTTT. The full variable domain, rest sourced from reference TRBV7-9 and TRBJ2-2, is DTGVSQNPRHKITKRGQNVTFRCDPISEHNRLYWYRQTLGQGPEFLTYFQNEAQLEKSRLLSDRFSAERPKGSFSTLEIQRTEQGDSAMYLCASSLGQGTGELFFGEGSRLTVL.